A selection of T cell receptor beta chains follows, all from one sample in a study. TCRdb redid the calling of the RT-PCR reads with MiXCR, one entry per CDR3 protein. The sample records more than 550,000 distinct CDR3 sequences, 12% to 15% being singletons. Sequenced: memory CD4+ T cells from blood. Receptors were obtained from a female donor in good health, serving as a healthy control. Both conserved end residues are part of each CDR3. The D gene is left open where the match is weak. The size of a clone is reported for some rows only, either as once, few or many, or as a class for expanded clones.

>TRBV18|TRBJ1-2|-|-
TGTGCCAGATCACCCAATCAGGGAGACGGCTACACCTTC
CARSPNQGDGYTF
>TRBV20-1|TRBJ2-7|TRBD2|-
TGCAGTGCTACGTGGCTAGCGGGAGTCAGCTCCTACGAGCAGTACTTC
CSATWLAGVSSYEQYF
>TRBV6-5|TRBJ1-1|-|-
TGTGCCAGCAGTTACTCGATACCCGGCAGATTAAACACTGAAGCTTTCTTT
CASSYSIPGRLNTEAFF
>TRBV7-2|TRBJ1-2|TRBD1|-
TGTGCCAGCAGCTTAGTCGGGACAGGGGGCCACGGCTACACCTTC
CASSLVGTGGHGYTF
>TRBV20-1|TRBJ1-2|-|few
TGCAGTGCTAGTGCGGGGGGCAGAGGCTACACCTTC
CSASAGGRGYTF
>TRBV20-1|TRBJ2-7|TRBD2|-
TGCAGTGCTAATTTAGACGGGGGGAGCATTAGAAACGAGCAGTACTTC
CSANLDGGSIRNEQYF
>TRBV10-3|TRBJ1-4|-|few
TGTGCCATCAGAACCCTTAGAGCAGGGTTACCAAATGAAAAACTGTTTTTT
CAIRTLRAGLPNEKLFF
>TRBV6-1|TRBJ1-1|-|-
TGTGCCAGCAGTGAATATCTGCAGGGTGAAGCTTTCTTT
CASSEYLQGEAFF
>TRBV20-1|TRBJ1-2|-|-
TGCAGTGCTAGAGGAGGTGCGGATAACTATGGCTACACCTTC
CSARGGADNYGYTF
>TRBV3-1|TRBJ2-7|TRBD2|-
TGTGCCAGCAGCCAAGGCGTCCAGCGGGAGAAAGGGCAGTACTTC
CASSQGVQREKGQYF
>TRBV24-1|TRBJ2-1|TRBD2|-
TGTGCGACCAGTGATTTCGGAGGAGCGGGAGGGCCGATCATCAATGAGCAGTTCTTC
CATSDFGGAGGPIINEQFF
>TRBV7-8|TRBJ2-1|-|many
TGTGCCAGCAGCTTACGGCAGGGAGCTACAAACAATGAGCAGTTCTTC
CASSLRQGATNNEQFF
>TRBV7-2|TRBJ2-7|TRBD2|many
TGTGCCAGCAGCTTCGGAGCCCCTGAGGCGGGAGGGGCCTACGAGCAGTACTTC
CASSFGAPEAGGAYEQYF
>TRBV3-1|TRBJ2-5|-|-
TGTGCCAGCAGCGCGCATAGTAGCGCAGAGACCCAGTACTTC
CASSAHSSAETQYF
>TRBV5-1|TRBJ2-2|TRBD2|many
TGCGCCAGCACTAGCGGGAACACCGGGGAGCTGTTTTTT
CASTSGNTGELFF
>TRBV20-1|TRBJ2-7|-|few
TGCAGTGCCGCGGGAAGAACGAACTACGAGCAGTACTTC
CSAAGRTNYEQYF
>TRBV20-1|TRBJ1-6|TRBD1|many
TGCAGTGCTAGTTCCGGACAGGGGTTTAATTCACCCCTCCACTTT
CSASSGQGFNSPLHF
>TRBV29-1|TRBJ2-7|-|many
TGCAGCGTGACTCGGGACGGTCAGACCTACGAGCAGTACTTC
CSVTRDGQTYEQYF